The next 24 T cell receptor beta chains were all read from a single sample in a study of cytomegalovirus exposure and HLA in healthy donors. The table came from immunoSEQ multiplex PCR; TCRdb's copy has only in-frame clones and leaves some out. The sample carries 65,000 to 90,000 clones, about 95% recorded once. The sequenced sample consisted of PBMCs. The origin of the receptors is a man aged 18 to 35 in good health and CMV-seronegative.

DNA for the CDR3: TGTGCCAGCATATCGGGAGGGGACAATGAGCAGTTCTTC. Translated, it gives CASISGGDNEQFF. The rearrangement links TRBV27 to TRBJ2-1; 8 bases line up with TRBD2. Germline assignment: CDR1 MNHEY and CDR2 SMNVEV (reference sequence). The CDR3 consists of 13 residues. The junction had 4 bases not matched to a gene; V was cut back by 7 bases and J by 5 bases.

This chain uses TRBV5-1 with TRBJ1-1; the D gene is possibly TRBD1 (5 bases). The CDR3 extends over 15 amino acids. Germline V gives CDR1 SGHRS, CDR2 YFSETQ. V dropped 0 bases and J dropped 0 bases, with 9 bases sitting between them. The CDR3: CASSLAQALNTEAFF. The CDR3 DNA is TGCGCCAGCAGCTTGGCACAGGCGCTGAACACTGAAGCTTTCTTT.

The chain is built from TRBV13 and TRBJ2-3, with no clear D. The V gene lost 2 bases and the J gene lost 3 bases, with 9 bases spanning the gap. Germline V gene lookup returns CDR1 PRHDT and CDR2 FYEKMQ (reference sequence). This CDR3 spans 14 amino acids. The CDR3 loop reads CASSLSHLTDTQYF. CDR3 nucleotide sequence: TGTGCCAGCAGCTTATCACACCTGACAGATACGCAGTATTTT.

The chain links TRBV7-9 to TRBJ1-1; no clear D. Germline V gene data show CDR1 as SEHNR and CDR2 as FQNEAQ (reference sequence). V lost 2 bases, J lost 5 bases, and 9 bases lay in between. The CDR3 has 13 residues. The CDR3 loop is CASSLMETTEAFF. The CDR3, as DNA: TGTGCCAGCAGCTTAATGGAGACGACTGAAGCTTTCTTT.

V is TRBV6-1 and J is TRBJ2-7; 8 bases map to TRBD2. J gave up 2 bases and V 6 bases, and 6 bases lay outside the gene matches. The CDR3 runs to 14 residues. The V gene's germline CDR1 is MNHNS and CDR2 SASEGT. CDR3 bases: TGTGCCAGCAGGTTAGCGGGGTCCACCTACGAGCAGTACTTC. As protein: CASRLAGSTYEQYF.

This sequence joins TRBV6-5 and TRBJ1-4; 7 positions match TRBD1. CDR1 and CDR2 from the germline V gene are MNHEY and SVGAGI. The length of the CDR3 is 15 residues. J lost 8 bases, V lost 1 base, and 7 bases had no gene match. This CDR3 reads CASSYLTGTGEKLFF. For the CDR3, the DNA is TGTGCCAGCAGTTACTTGACAGGGACTGGGGAAAAACTGTTTTTT.

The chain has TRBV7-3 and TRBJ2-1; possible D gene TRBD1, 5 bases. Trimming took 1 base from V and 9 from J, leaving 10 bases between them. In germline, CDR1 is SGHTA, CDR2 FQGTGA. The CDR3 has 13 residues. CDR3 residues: CASSLNRGAEQFF. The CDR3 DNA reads TGTGCCAGCAGCTTAAACCGTGGGGCTGAGCAGTTCTTC.

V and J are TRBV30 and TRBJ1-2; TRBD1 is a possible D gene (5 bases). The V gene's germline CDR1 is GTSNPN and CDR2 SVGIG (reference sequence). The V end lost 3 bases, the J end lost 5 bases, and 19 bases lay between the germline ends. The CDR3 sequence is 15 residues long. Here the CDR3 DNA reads TGTGCCTGGAGGATAGGGGCTGATCCCCCTTATGGCTACACCTTC. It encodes CAWRIGADPPYGYTF. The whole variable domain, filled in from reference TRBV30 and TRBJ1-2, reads SQTIHQWPATLVQPVGSPLSLECTVEGTSNPNLYWYRQAAGRGLQLLFYSVGIGQISSEVPQNLSASRPQDRQFILSSKKLLLSDSGFYLCAWRIGADPPYGYTFGSGTRLTVV.

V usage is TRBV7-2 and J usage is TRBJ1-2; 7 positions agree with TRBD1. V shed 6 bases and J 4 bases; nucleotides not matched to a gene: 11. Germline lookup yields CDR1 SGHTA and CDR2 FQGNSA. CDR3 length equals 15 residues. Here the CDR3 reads CASSPTGVHRYGYTF. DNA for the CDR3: TGTGCCAGCAGTCCTACAGGGGTACATCGCTATGGCTACACCTTC. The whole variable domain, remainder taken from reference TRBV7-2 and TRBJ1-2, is GAGVSQSPSNKVTEKGKDVELRCDPISGHTALYWYRQSLGQGLEFLIYFQGNSAPDKSGLPSDRFSAERTGGSVSTLTIQRTQQEDSAVYLCASSPTGVHRYGYTFGSGTRLTVV.

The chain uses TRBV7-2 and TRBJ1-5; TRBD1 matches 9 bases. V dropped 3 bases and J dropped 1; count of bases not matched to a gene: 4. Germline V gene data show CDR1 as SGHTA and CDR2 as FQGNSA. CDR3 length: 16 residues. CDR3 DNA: TGTGCCAGCAGCTTTACAGGGGGCCCCAGCAATCAGCCCCAGCATTTT. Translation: CASSFTGGPSNQPQHF.

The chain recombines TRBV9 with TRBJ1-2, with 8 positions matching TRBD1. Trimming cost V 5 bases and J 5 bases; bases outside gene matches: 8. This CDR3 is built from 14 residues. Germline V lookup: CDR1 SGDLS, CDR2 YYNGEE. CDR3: CASRAGTGSYGYTF. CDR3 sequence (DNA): TGTGCCAGCAGGGCCGGGACAGGTTCGTATGGCTACACCTTC.

CDR3 sequence reads: CASSPDRAGANVLTF. The CDR3 region has the DNA TGTGCCAGCTCACCCGACAGGGCTGGGGCCAACGTCCTGACTTTC. The J gene is TRBJ2-6, the V gene TRBV18; TRBD1 matches at 7 bases. Germline CDR1 is KGHSH and CDR2 is LQKENI. J was trimmed by 2 bases and V by 3 bases; bases with no gene match: 1. CDR3 size: 15 residues.

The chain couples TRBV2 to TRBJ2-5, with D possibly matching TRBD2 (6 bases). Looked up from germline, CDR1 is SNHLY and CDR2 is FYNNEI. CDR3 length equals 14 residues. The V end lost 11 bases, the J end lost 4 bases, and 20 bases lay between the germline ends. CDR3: CAVGLLAQRETQYF. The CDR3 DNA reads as TGTGCCGTGGGTCTCCTAGCGCAAAGAGAGACCCAGTACTTC.

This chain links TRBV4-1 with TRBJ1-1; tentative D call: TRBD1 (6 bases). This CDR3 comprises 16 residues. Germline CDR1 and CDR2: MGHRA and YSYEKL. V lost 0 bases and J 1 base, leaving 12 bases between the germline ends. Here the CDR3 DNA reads TGCGCCAGCAGCCAAGAAGGGGCAGGGGCGAACACTGAAGCTTTCTTT. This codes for CASSQEGAGANTEAFF.

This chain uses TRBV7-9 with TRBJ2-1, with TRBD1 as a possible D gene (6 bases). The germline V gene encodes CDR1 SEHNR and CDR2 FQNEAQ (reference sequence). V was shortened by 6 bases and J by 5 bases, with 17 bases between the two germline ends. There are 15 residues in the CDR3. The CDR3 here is CASRMYRASDNEQFF. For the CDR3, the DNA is TGTGCCAGCAGAATGTACAGGGCGAGTGACAATGAGCAGTTCTTC.

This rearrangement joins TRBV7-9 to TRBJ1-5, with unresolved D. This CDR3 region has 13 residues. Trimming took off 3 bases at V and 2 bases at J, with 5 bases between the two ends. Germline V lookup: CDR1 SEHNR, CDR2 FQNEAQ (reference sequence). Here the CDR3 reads CASSFEGNQPQHF. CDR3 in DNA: TGTGCCAGCAGCTTCGAGGGCAATCAGCCCCAGCATTTT.

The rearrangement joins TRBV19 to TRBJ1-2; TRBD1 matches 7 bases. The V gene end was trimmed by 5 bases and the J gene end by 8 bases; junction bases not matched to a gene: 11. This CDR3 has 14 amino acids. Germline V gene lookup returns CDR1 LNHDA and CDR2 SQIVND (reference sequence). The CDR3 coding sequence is TGTGCCAGTAGTCCTACCGGGACAGCCTTCGGCTACACCTTC. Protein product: CASSPTGTAFGYTF.

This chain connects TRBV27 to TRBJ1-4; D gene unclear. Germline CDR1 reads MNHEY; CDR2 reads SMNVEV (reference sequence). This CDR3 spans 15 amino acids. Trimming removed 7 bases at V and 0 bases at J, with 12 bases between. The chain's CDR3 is CASMDLGATNEKLFF. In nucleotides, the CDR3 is TGTGCCAGCATGGACCTGGGAGCAACTAATGAAAAACTGTTTTTT.

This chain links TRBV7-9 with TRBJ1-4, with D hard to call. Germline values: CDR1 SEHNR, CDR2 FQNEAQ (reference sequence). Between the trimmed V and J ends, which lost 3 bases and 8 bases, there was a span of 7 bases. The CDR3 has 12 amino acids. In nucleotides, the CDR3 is TGTGCCAGCAGCTTTGGAGGGGAAAAACTGTTTTTT. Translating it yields CASSFGGEKLFF.

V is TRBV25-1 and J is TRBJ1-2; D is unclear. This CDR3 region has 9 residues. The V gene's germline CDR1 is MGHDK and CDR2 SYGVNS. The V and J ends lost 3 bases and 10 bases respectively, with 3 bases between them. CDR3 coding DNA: TGTGCCAGCAGTGACCTCTACACCTTC. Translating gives CASSDLYTF.

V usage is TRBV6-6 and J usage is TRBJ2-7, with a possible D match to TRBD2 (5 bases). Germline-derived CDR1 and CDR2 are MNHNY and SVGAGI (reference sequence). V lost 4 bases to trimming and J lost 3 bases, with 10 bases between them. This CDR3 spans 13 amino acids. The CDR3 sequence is CASSSLSGYEQYF. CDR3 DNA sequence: TGTGCCAGCAGTTCGCTCAGCGGCTACGAGCAGTACTTC.

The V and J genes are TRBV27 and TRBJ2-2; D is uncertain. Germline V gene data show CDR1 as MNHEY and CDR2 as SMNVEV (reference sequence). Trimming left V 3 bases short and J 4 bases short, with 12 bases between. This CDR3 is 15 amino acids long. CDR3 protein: CASSFTGPRTGELFF. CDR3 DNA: TGTGCCAGCAGTTTTACGGGTCCTCGCACCGGGGAGCTGTTTTTT.

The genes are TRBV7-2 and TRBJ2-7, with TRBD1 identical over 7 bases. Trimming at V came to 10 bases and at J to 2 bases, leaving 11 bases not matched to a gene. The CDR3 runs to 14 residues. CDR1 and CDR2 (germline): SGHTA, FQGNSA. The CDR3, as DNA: TGTGCCACCACACGAGACAGGGCAACCTACGAGCAGTACTTC. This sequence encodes CATTRDRATYEQYF.

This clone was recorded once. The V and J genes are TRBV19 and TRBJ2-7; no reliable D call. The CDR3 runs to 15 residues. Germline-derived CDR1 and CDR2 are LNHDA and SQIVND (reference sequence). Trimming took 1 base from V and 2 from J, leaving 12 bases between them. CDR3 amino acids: CASSIAGRNAYEQYF. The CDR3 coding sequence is TGTGCCAGTAGTATAGCTGGCCGAAACGCCTACGAGCAGTACTTC.